The clone carrying this T cell receptor (beta chain) has more than one count but fewer than ten. The antigen is not known. From the RACE reads, TCRdb called clonotypes with MiXCR, one entry per CDR3 protein. The sample yields roughly 74,000 distinct CDR3 sequences, 32% seen once. Germline V gene data show CDR1 as SGHRS and CDR2 as YFSETQ. V lost 0 bases and J 4 bases, leaving 7 bases between the germline ends. The CDR3 is 13 amino acids. The data originate from a study of human T cells and chemical hapten exposure. The time point is: patch test 1, 2 weeks after DPC sensitization. Treatment specified: therapeutic diphenylcyclopropenone sensitization with weekly scalp DPC. Notes on the study in general: Expanded TCR sets contained significantly more large CDR3 similarity clusters than controls.

Sequences were derived from whole blood, sampled in connection with sensitization to the hapten diphenylcyclopropenone (DPC). The sequence derives from a man aged 40-55 years with alopecia areata. Some clones in this sample may be carry-over from other donors' samples. The rearrangement joins TRBV5-1 to TRBJ2-5, with no clear D. In nucleotides, the CDR3 is TGCGCCAGCAGCTTGGAAGGGATAGAGACCCAGTACTTC. Protein product: CASSLEGIETQYF.